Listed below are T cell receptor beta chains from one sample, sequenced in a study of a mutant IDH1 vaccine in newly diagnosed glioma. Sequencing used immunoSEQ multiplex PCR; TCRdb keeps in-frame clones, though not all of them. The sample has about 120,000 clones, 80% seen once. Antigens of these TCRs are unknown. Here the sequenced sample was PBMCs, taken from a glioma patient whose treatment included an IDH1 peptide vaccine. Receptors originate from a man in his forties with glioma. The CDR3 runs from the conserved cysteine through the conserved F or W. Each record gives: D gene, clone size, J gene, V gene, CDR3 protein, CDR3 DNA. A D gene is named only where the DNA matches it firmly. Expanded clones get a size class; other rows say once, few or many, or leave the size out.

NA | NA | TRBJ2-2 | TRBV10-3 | CAIRGPTGELFF | TGTGCCATCAGGGGACCCACCGGGGAGCTGTTTTTT
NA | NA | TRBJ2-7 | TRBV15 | CATSRERGGRSTPASTYEQYF | TGTGCCACCAGCAGAGAGCGTGGTGGGAGAAGCACGCCAGCCTCAACCTACGAGCAGTACTTC
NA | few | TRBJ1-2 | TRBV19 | CASSPPGAGSYYGYTF | TGTGCCAGTAGCCCGCCTGGGGCAGGGTCCTACTATGGCTACACCTTC
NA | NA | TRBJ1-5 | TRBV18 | CASSGNPGTSGNQPQHF | TGTGCCAGCTCAGGAAATCCCGGGACATCAGGCAATCAGCCCCAGCATTTT
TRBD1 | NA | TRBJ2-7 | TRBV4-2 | CASSHVSGGSWQYF | TGTGCCAGCAGCCATGTTTCAGGGGGCTCCTGGCAGTACTTC
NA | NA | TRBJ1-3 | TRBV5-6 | CASSLIVRGRGNTIYF | TGTGCCAGCAGCTTGATTGTACGGGGGCGCGGAAACACCATATATTTT
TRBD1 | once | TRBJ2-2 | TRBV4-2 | CASSRTGGNTGELFF | TGTGCCAGCAGCCGGACAGGGGGTAACACCGGGGAGCTGTTTTTT
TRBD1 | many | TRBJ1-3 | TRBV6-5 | CASSYSDRAAGNTIYF | TGTGCCAGCAGTTATTCGGACAGGGCTGCTGGAAACACCATATATTTT
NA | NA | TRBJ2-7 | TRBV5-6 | CASSLAGRGAYEQYF | TGTGCCAGCAGCTTGGCCGGTCGGGGGGCGTACGAGCAGTACTTC
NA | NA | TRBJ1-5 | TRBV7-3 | CASSQIGGQPQHF | TGTGCCAGCAGCCAAATCGGTGGACAGCCCCAGCATTTT
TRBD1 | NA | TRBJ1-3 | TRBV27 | CASSVSGQGAGGNTIYF | TGTGCCAGCAGTGTCTCGGGACAGGGGGCTGGTGGAAACACCATATATTTT
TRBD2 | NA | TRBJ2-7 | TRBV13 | CATGGRLAGTYEQYF | TGTGCTACCGGGGGAAGACTAGCGGGGACCTACGAGCAGTACTTC
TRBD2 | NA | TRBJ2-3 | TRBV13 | CASSSTNRLAGVGDTQYF | TGTGCCAGCAGCTCGACAAATCGACTAGCGGGAGTTGGAGATACGCAGTATTTT
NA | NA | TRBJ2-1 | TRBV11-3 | CASSFGANSYNEQFF | TGTGCCAGCAGCTTCGGAGCGAACTCCTACAATGAGCAGTTCTTC
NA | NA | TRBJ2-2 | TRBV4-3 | CASSPASRDTGELFF | TGCGCCAGCAGCCCCGCGTCCCGGGACACCGGGGAGCTGTTTTTT